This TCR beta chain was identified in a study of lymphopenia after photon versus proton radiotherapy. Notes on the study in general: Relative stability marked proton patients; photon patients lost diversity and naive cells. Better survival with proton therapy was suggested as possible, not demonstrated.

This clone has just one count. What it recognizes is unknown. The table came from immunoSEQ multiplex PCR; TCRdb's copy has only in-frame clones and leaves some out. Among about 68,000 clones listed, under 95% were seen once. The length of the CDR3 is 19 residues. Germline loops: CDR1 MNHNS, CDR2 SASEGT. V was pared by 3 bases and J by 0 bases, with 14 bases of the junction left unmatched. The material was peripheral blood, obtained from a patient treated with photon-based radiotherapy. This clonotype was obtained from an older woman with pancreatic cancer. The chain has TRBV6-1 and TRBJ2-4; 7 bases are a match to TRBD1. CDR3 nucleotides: TGTGCCAGCAGTGACCGCGAGGGACAGAGTAGACTAGCCAAAAACATTCAGTACTTC. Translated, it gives CASSDREGQSRLAKNIQYF.